The 27 T cell receptor beta chains below come from one sample, sequenced in a study of graft-versus-host responses after intestinal transplantation. Here immunoSEQ multiplex PCR was the method, and the copy in TCRdb shows in-frame clones only, minus some. The sample lists about 120,000 clones; 75% to 95% were seen once. No antigens are known for them. Specimen: unstimulated CD4+ T cells sorted from spleen or lymph node cells, collected before intestinal transplant. These receptor sequences come from a human donor who received an intestinal transplant.

The V gene is TRBV7-9, the J gene TRBJ1-2; D might be TRBD1 (5 bases). Looked up from germline, CDR1 is SEHNR and CDR2 is FQNEAQ (reference sequence). The CDR3 totals 15 residues. V dropped 1 base and J dropped 2 bases, with 11 bases sitting between them. The CDR3 DNA reads TGTGCCAGCAGCTTAGAGGGGCTTCCGAACTATGGCTACACCTTC. Translation gives CASSLEGLPNYGYTF.

This clone was recorded once. V gene TRBV5-1 combines with J gene TRBJ2-3, with D perhaps TRBD2 (5 bases). This CDR3 contains 16 residues. Germline V gene sequence: CDR1 SGHRS, CDR2 YFSETQ. V lost 0 bases, J lost 8 bases, and 19 bases lay in between. CDR3 nucleotide sequence: TGCGCCAGCAGCTTGGACCTATTAACTAGTGAGGGTACGCAGTATTTT. As protein: CASSLDLLTSEGTQYF.

J is TRBJ2-5 and V is TRBV5-1; TRBD1 aligns across 9 bases. The J call may be mistaken, given a closer DNA end match to TRBJ2-7. This CDR3 comprises 16 residues. Germline assignment: CDR1 SGHRS and CDR2 YFSETQ. The CDR3 is CASSLAGTGFPYEQYF. The CDR3 bases are TGCGCCAGCAGCTTGGCCGGGACAGGGTTCCCCTACGAGCAGTACTTC.

This chain uses TRBV7-9 with TRBJ2-7, with 10 positions matching TRBD1. The germline CDR1 and CDR2 sequences are SEHNR and FQNEAQ (reference sequence). This CDR3 is built from 15 residues. Unmatched junction bases numbered 4, after V lost 5 bases and J lost 0 bases. The CDR3 DNA reads TGTGCCAGCAGCCGACAGGGGGCGAGCTCCTACGAGCAGTACTTC. Amino acid sequence: CASSRQGASSYEQYF.

The chain has TRBV5-1 and TRBJ2-7; 7 nucleotides line up with TRBD1. With 5 bases clipped from V and 6 bases from J, the junction kept 5 bases outside the gene matches. Germline V CDR1 and CDR2: SGHRS, YFSETQ. CDR3 length equals 12 residues. The CDR3 DNA reads TGCGCCAGCAGTTTCGACAGGGTCGAGCAGTACTTC. Translation: CASSFDRVEQYF.

The CDR3 reads CASSDLRQGKETQYF. In DNA, the CDR3 is TGTGCCAGCAGCGACTTGAGACAGGGAAAAGAGACCCAGTACTTC. This chain uses TRBV6-5 with TRBJ2-5, with 7 bases fitting TRBD1. CDR1 MNHEY and CDR2 SVGAGI come from the germline V gene. After removal of 6 bases from V and 3 bases from J, the junction contained 10 bases not matched to a gene. This CDR3 has 15 amino acids.

The chain uses TRBV18 and TRBJ2-5, with 12 bases fitting TRBD1. CDR3 length: 16 amino acids. Germline CDR1 is KGHSH and CDR2 is LQKENI. Losses at the gene ends were 3 bases for V and 4 bases for J; bases not matched to a gene: 6. The CDR3 loop is CASSPSGTGGTETQYF. The CDR3 coding sequence is TGTGCCAGCTCACCGTCCGGGACAGGGGGCACAGAGACCCAGTACTTC.

The rearrangement links TRBV9 to TRBJ2-1; 9 bases match TRBD2. V gave up 4 bases and J gave up 3 bases; unmatched junction bases: 5. CDR1 SGDLS and CDR2 YYNGEE come from the germline V gene. The CDR3 consists of 15 residues. CDR3 residues: CASSPTSGVYNEQFF. The CDR3 DNA follows: TGTGCCAGCAGCCCGACTAGCGGAGTCTACAATGAGCAGTTCTTC.

This chain connects TRBV30 to TRBJ1-5, with a possible D match to TRBD1 (6 bases). V lost 0 bases and J 0 bases, leaving 15 bases between the germline ends. The CDR3 totals 17 residues. The germline CDR1 and CDR2 sequences are GTSNPN and SVGIG (reference sequence). The DNA of the CDR3 is TGTGCCTGGAGTGTGGACAGAAGCCCATATAGCAATCAGCCCCAGCATTTT. Translating it yields CAWSVDRSPYSNQPQHF.

This clone is a singleton in its sample. The chain is built from TRBV14 and TRBJ1-1; D perhaps matches TRBD1 (5 bases). Per the germline V gene, CDR1 is SGHDN and CDR2 is FVKESK. The CDR3 loop spans 14 amino acids. Trimming left V 2 bases short and J 9 bases short, with 16 bases between. The CDR3 reads CASSQISGGGKAFF. For the CDR3, the DNA is TGTGCCAGCAGCCAAATTTCTGGGGGAGGGAAAGCTTTCTTT.

The chain recombines TRBV28 with TRBJ2-2, with 8 bases aligning to TRBD1. From germline, CDR1 is MDHEN and CDR2 SYDVKM. J was trimmed by 5 bases and V by 6 bases; bases with no gene match: 5. CDR3 length equals 14 residues. CDR3 loop: CASSRQGRTGELFF. In DNA, the CDR3 is TGTGCCAGCAGCAGACAGGGGAGAACCGGGGAGCTGTTTTTT.

This chain connects TRBV6-6 to TRBJ2-2; TRBD2 aligns across 13 bases. The CDR3 is made up of 16 amino acids. Trimming cost V 7 bases and J 3 bases; bases outside gene matches: 5. In germline, CDR1 is MNHNY, CDR2 SVGAGI (reference sequence). CDR3 nucleotides: TGTGCCAGCACCCTGGGACTAGCGGGACACACCGGGGAGCTGTTTTTT. Residues: CASTLGLAGHTGELFF.

As DNA, the CDR3 is TGCGCCAGCAGCGTGACTAGCGGGGGCTACAATGAGCAGTTCTTC. It yields the protein CASSVTSGGYNEQFF. This chain joins TRBV5-1 and TRBJ2-1; TRBD2 matches 12 bases. There are 15 residues in the CDR3. After removal of 4 bases from V and 3 bases from J, the junction contained 2 bases not matched to a gene. Per the germline V gene, CDR1 is SGHRS and CDR2 is YFSETQ.

The rearrangement uses TRBV2 and TRBJ2-7, with D tentatively TRBD1 (6 bases). Trimming took off 9 bases at V and 0 bases at J, with 18 bases between the two ends. Germline-derived CDR1 and CDR2 are SNHLY and FYNNEI. The CDR3 covers 15 residues. Here the CDR3 reads CASSLDRTSSYEQYF. CDR3 sequence (DNA): TGTGCCAGTAGTCTAGACAGGACCAGCTCCTACGAGCAGTACTTC.

CDR3 bases: TGTGCCAGCCGAGCCAGGGACAGCAACTATGGCTACACCTTC. The encoded protein is CASRARDSNYGYTF. The chain joins TRBV6-1 to TRBJ1-2; 7 nucleotides agree with TRBD1. CDR1 is MNHNS and CDR2 is SASEGT in the germline V gene. The CDR3 sequence is 14 residues long. J lost 2 bases, V lost 8 bases, and 8 bases had no gene match.

The V gene is TRBV10-3, the J gene TRBJ2-4, with D possibly TRBD2 on 6 matching bases. V was trimmed by 0 bases and J by 0 bases, leaving 18 bases between them. The CDR3 has 19 amino acids. Germline-derived CDR1 and CDR2 are ENHRY and SYGVKD. The CDR3 nucleotides read TGTGCCATCAGTGAGTCGCCTTTGCGGGACCTCTTAGCCAAAAACATTCAGTACTTC. Its translation is CAISESPLRDLLAKNIQYF.

This chain links TRBV6-5 with TRBJ1-3; the D is unclear. The germline V and J ends were trimmed by 0 bases and 2 bases, with 11 bases remaining between them. There are 16 residues in the CDR3. The V gene's germline CDR1 is MNHEY and CDR2 SVGAGI. This CDR3 reads CASSYSRSGTGNTIYF. Written as DNA, the CDR3 is TGTGCCAGCAGTTACTCGAGATCGGGGACTGGAAACACCATATATTTT.

This chain joins TRBV10-3 and TRBJ1-2, with D perhaps TRBD1 (6 bases). The V and J ends lost 3 bases and 7 bases respectively, with 24 bases between them. Looked up from germline, CDR1 is ENHRY and CDR2 is SYGVKD. CDR3 size: 17 residues. CDR3 sequence: CAISDPRPQGPAVGYTF. DNA for the CDR3: TGTGCCATCAGTGACCCCCGCCCACAGGGCCCCGCCGTTGGCTACACCTTC.

The V gene is TRBV11-2, the J gene TRBJ1-1; 8 positions agree with TRBD1. Germline V CDR1 and CDR2: SGHAT, FQNNGV. The CDR3 is 15 amino acids. V lost 5 bases, J lost 4 bases, and 9 bases stayed unmatched. The CDR3 DNA reads TGTGCCAGCAGCCAGGACAGGGCTTCGGGCACTGAAGCTTTCTTT. Amino acids: CASSQDRASGTEAFF.

In this sample, this clone turned up once. This sequence joins TRBV9 and TRBJ2-1, with 7 bases that match TRBD2. This CDR3 comprises 16 residues. The V segment lost 0 bases and the J segment 2 bases; nucleotides outside the gene matches: 5. Per the germline V gene, CDR1 is SGDLS and CDR2 is YYNGEE. The CDR3 is CASSVASGNAYNEQFF. DNA of the CDR3: TGTGCCAGCAGCGTAGCCAGCGGGAACGCCTACAATGAGCAGTTCTTC.

The chain joins TRBV5-1 to TRBJ1-6; 10 bases line up with TRBD1. The germline CDR1 and CDR2 sequences are SGHRS and YFSETQ. CDR3 length equals 16 residues. Losses at the gene ends were 4 bases for V and 2 bases for J; bases not matched to a gene: 3. CDR3 sequence (DNA): TGCGCCAGCAGCGAGGGACAGGGGACCTATAATTCACCCCTCCACTTT. This translates into CASSEGQGTYNSPLHF. The full variable domain, in which reference TRBV5-1 and TRBJ1-6 provide the parts outside the CDR3, is KAGVTQTPRYLIKTRGQQVTLSCSPISGHRSVSWYQQTPGQGLQFLFEYFSETQRNKGNFPGRFSGRQFSNSRSEMNVSTLELGDSALYLCASSEGQGTYNSPLHFGNGTRLTVT.

This chain's CDR3 is CASSLGLIGLGEQFF. CDR3 in DNA: TGTGCCAGCAGTTTGGGACTAATTGGGTTAGGTGAGCAGTTCTTC. V gene TRBV28 combines with J gene TRBJ2-1, with 7 bases identical to TRBD2. V lost 3 bases, J lost 9 bases, and 11 bases stayed unmatched. The V gene's germline CDR1 is MDHEN and CDR2 SYDVKM. The CDR3 runs 15 residues. Based on the CDR3 plus reference TRBV28 and TRBJ2-1, the full variable domain is DVKVTQSSRYLVKRTGEKVFLECVQDMDHENMFWYRQDPGLGLRLIYFSYDVKMKEKGDIPEGYSVSREKKERFSLILESASTNQTSMYLCASSLGLIGLGEQFFGPGTRLTVL.

The chain uses TRBV5-1 and TRBJ2-3; D ambiguous. CDR3 length: 17 residues. The germline gives CDR1 SGHRS, CDR2 YFSETQ. V dropped 0 bases and J dropped 1 base, with 15 bases sitting between them. Here the CDR3 reads CASSLATRVLGTDTQYF. CDR3 DNA sequence: TGCGCCAGCAGCTTGGCCACCCGGGTATTGGGCACAGATACGCAGTATTTT.

The J gene is TRBJ1-1, the V gene TRBV5-1; possibly TRBD1 for D (6 bases). The CDR3 length is 16 residues. Trimming removed 0 bases at V and 2 bases at J, with 14 bases between. The germline V gene has CDR1 SGHRS and CDR2 YFSETQ. The CDR3 here is CASSLGQENFNTEAFF. The CDR3 DNA is TGCGCCAGCAGCTTGGGACAGGAGAATTTCAACACTGAAGCTTTCTTT.

The chain couples TRBV5-1 to TRBJ2-7, with TRBD1 identical over 11 bases. J was trimmed by 4 bases and V by 4 bases; bases with no gene match: 16. Per germline, CDR1 SGHRS and CDR2 YFSETQ. CDR3 length equals 18 residues. CDR3 sequence (DNA): TGCGCCAGCAGCCCCCCAGGAGGGGTAGGACAGGGGGCTTACGAGCAGTACTTC. This translates into CASSPPGGVGQGAYEQYF.

The genes are TRBV2 and TRBJ2-5; 9 bases map to TRBD1. Germline assignment: CDR1 SNHLY and CDR2 FYNNEI. The CDR3 consists of 14 residues. Germline trimming cut 6 bases from V and 5 bases from J; bases unmatched to any gene: 7. The CDR3 sequence is CASRPGQGYETQYF. CDR3 nucleotides: TGTGCCAGCAGACCGGGACAGGGCTACGAGACCCAGTACTTC. The full variable domain, with the rest looked up from reference TRBV2 and TRBJ2-5, is EPEVTQTPSHQVTQMGQEVILRCVPISNHLYFYWYRQILGQKVEFLVSFYNNEISEKSEIFDDQFSVERPDGSNFTLKIRSTKLEDSAMYFCASRPGQGYETQYFGPGTRLLVL.

The V gene is TRBV5-1, the J gene TRBJ2-5, with 7 bases fitting TRBD1. With the DNA end fitting TRBJ2-7 better, the J assignment may be wrong. Germline CDR1 is SGHRS and CDR2 is YFSETQ. CDR3 length: 14 amino acids. For the CDR3, the DNA is TGCGCCAGCAGCTATTCGGGACAGCTCTACGAGCAGTACTTC. This codes for CASSYSGQLYEQYF.